This TCR beta chain is from a study of OX40 agonist ivuxolimab in advanced cancers. On this clone: This sample includes further DNA sequences coding for the same CDR3.

Data came from immunoSEQ multiplex PCR; TCRdb stores just in-frame clones and leaves some out. The sample lists about 65,000 clones, around 90% seen once, with around 1.1% in the top ten. The source of this sequence is an adult with an advanced solid tumor such as melanoma, head and neck, liver or kidney cancer. The sample was CD4+ or CD8+ T cells sorted from blood, taken in a trial of the OX40 agonist ivuxolimab.

This CDR3 is CASSEVSNQPQHF. The CDR3 DNA is TGTGCCAGCAGTGAAGTCTCTAATCAGCCCCAGCATTTT. V usage is TRBV6-1 and J usage is TRBJ1-5, with no clear D. Trimming took 1 base from V and 4 from J, leaving 5 bases between them. This CDR3 is built from 13 residues. CDR1 and CDR2 from the germline V gene are MNHNS and SASEGT.